The 15 T cell receptor beta chains below all came from one sample that was sequenced in a study of blood T cell repertoires in COVID-19. Profiled with immunoSEQ multiplex PCR; TCRdb holds only in-frame clones, not every one. The data hold around 360,000 clones, with approximately 89% observed a single time. Material for sequencing was PBMCs or T cells enriched from blood (not recorded which). These receptors were obtained from a man aged 35-49 years in a cohort exposed to, infected with or recovered from COVID-19 (not recorded which).

V is TRBV30 and J is TRBJ1-2; the D is unclear. The germline CDR1 and CDR2 sequences are GTSNPN and SVGIG (reference sequence). This CDR3 region has 13 residues. V was trimmed by 0 bases and J by 4 bases, leaving 9 bases between them. CDR3 sequence (DNA): TGTGCCTGGAGTGTGGGCCTTCCCTATGGCTACACCTTC. As protein: CAWSVGLPYGYTF.

A single count supports this clone. The chain joins TRBV23-1 to TRBJ2-4; TRBD1 matches 9 bases. TRBV23-1 is an ORF for which the function is uncertain. The CDR3 spans 19 residues. The trim removed 7 bases at V and 0 bases at J, leaving 16 bases unmatched. CDR3 sequence (DNA): TGCGCCAGCACCACCCCGGGACAGGGACCCTCCCTAGCCAAAAACATTCAGTACTTC. This sequence encodes CASTTPGQGPSLAKNIQYF.

The rearrangement joins TRBV27 to TRBJ1-5; TRBD1 aligns across 7 bases. V was pared by 5 bases and J by 2 bases, with 6 bases of the junction left unmatched. The CDR3 sequence is 15 residues long. CDR1 and CDR2 (germline): MNHEY, SMNVEV (reference sequence). The CDR3 protein is CASSQLGQGNQPQHF. The CDR3 nucleotides read TGTGCCAGCAGTCAACTAGGACAGGGCAATCAGCCCCAGCATTTT.

The V gene is TRBV28, the J gene TRBJ2-7, with 12 nucleotides matching TRBD1. CDR3 length: 15 residues. Germline trimming cut 5 bases from V and 6 bases from J; bases unmatched to any gene: 8. CDR1 and CDR2 (germline): MDHEN, SYDVKM. The chain's CDR3 is CASSPPGQGATEQYF. CDR3 nucleotide sequence: TGTGCCAGCAGTCCCCCGGGACAGGGGGCGACCGAGCAGTACTTC.

The chain joins TRBV9 to TRBJ2-1; TRBD2 might be the D (6 bases). Trimming stripped 0 bases from V and 0 bases from J, with 16 bases between. The germline V gene has CDR1 SGDLS and CDR2 YYNGEE. The CDR3 has 18 residues. CDR3 nucleotide sequence: TGTGCCAGCAGCGTAGTAGGCGTGGCGGGGAGCTCCTACAATGAGCAGTTCTTC. Translation: CASSVVGVAGSSYNEQFF.

The chain uses TRBV2 and TRBJ2-7; 9 bases are shared with TRBD2. V was clipped by 4 bases and J by 4 bases; unmatched bases: 5. Germline-derived CDR1 and CDR2 are SNHLY and FYNNEI. There are 14 residues in the CDR3. As DNA, the CDR3 is TGTGCCAGCAGTGTGACTAGCGGAGAGTACGAGCAGTACTTC. Protein product: CASSVTSGEYEQYF. Full variable domain (missing parts from reference TRBV2 and TRBJ2-7): EPEVTQTPSHQVTQMGQEVILRCVPISNHLYFYWYRQILGQKVEFLVSFYNNEISEKSEIFDDQFSVERPDGSNFTLKIRSTKLEDSAMYFCASSVTSGEYEQYFGPGTRLTVT.

The chain joins TRBV30 to TRBJ1-3; D is ambiguous. Trimming removed 1 base at V and 0 bases at J, with 4 bases between. Germline V CDR1 and CDR2: GTSNPN, SVGIG (reference sequence). The CDR3 contains 13 residues. The CDR3 region has the DNA TGTGCCTGGAGTGGAGTCTCTGGAAACACCATATATTTT. Translated: CAWSGVSGNTIYF.

This sequence joins TRBV5-1 and TRBJ2-2; TRBD2 might be the D (6 bases). Trimming cost V 0 bases and J 4 bases, with 13 bases left between them. Germline V gene sequence: CDR1 SGHRS, CDR2 YFSETQ. This CDR3 spans 16 amino acids. The CDR3 spells CASSLAGGAGTGELFF. The CDR3 DNA is TGCGCCAGCAGCTTGGCCGGAGGGGCGGGCACCGGGGAGCTGTTTTTT.

J is TRBJ1-4 and V is TRBV28, with 8 bases lining up with TRBD1. Germline CDR1 MDHEN, CDR2 SYDVKM. V gave up 7 bases and J gave up 7 bases; unmatched junction bases: 8. The CDR3 runs 14 residues. CDR3 bases: TGTGCCAGCACACCGGGACAGGAGGGTGAAAAACTGTTTTTT. Translated: CASTPGQEGEKLFF. The full variable domain, its missing parts supplied by reference TRBV28 and TRBJ1-4, is DVKVTQSSRYLVKRTGEKVFLECVQDMDHENMFWYRQDPGLGLRLIYFSYDVKMKEKGDIPEGYSVSREKKERFSLILESASTNQTSMYLCASTPGQEGEKLFFGSGTQLSVL.

The V and J genes are TRBV20-1 and TRBJ1-6; D remains ambiguous. Deletions cut 3 bases from V and 12 bases from J, with 21 bases between. The V gene's germline CDR1 is DFQATT and CDR2 SNEGSKA (reference sequence). The CDR3 contains 15 residues. This chain's CDR3 is CSASKAQASPVPLHF. In nucleotides, the CDR3 is TGCAGTGCTAGTAAGGCCCAGGCATCCCCAGTACCCCTCCACTTT.

V usage is TRBV9 and J usage is TRBJ2-3, with TRBD1 matching over 7 bases. The V gene's germline CDR1 is SGDLS and CDR2 YYNGEE. This CDR3 region has 15 residues. After removal of 3 bases from V and 5 bases from J, the junction contained 9 bases not matched to a gene. The CDR3 here is CASSESGGIGDTQYF. DNA of the CDR3: TGTGCCAGCAGCGAATCAGGGGGAATAGGAGATACGCAGTATTTT.

The chain has TRBV6-5 and TRBJ1-1; 7 nucleotides match TRBD1. Germline CDR1 reads MNHEY; CDR2 reads SVGAGI. The CDR3 length is 15 residues. The trim removed 5 bases at V and 4 bases at J, leaving 10 bases unmatched. CDR3 residues: CASSIQGNGPTEAFF. CDR3 sequence (DNA): TGTGCCAGCAGTATACAGGGGAACGGGCCCACTGAAGCTTTCTTT.

This clone occurred a few times. The chain has TRBV27 and TRBJ1-2; a weak D match, TRBD1 (5 bases). The CDR3 covers 13 residues. Per the germline V gene, CDR1 is MNHEY and CDR2 is SMNVEV (reference sequence). Trimming removed 3 bases at V and 4 bases at J, with 9 bases between. The CDR3 here is CASSFRGGYGYTF. The CDR3 DNA sequence: TGTGCCAGCAGTTTTAGGGGCGGCTATGGCTACACCTTC.

This chain connects TRBV28 to TRBJ1-4; 8 bases align to TRBD1. Unmatched junction bases numbered 5, after V lost 4 bases and J lost 4 bases. The CDR3 extends over 15 amino acids. Germline V gives CDR1 MDHEN, CDR2 SYDVKM. The CDR3 here is CASSSTGGSNEKLFF. CDR3 DNA: TGTGCCAGCAGTTCAACAGGGGGGAGTAATGAAAAACTGTTTTTT.

The V call is TRBV28, the J call TRBJ2-7; TRBD2 aligns across 8 bases. With 3 bases clipped from V and 4 bases from J, the junction kept 14 bases outside the gene matches. Germline V gene data show CDR1 as MDHEN and CDR2 as SYDVKM. The CDR3 is 17 residues long. CDR3 region: CASSLSGFGTSAYEQYF. DNA of the CDR3: TGTGCCAGCAGTTTGAGTGGGTTTGGGACTAGTGCGTACGAGCAGTACTTC.